This T cell receptor (beta chain) was obtained from a study of shared clonotypes between healthy human individuals. The V segment lost 10 bases and the J segment 3 bases; nucleotides outside the gene matches: 6. From germline, CDR1 is SEHNR and CDR2 FQNEAQ (reference sequence). The CDR3 runs 12 residues. Profiled with immunoSEQ multiplex PCR; TCRdb holds only in-frame clones, not every one. Of a few hundred thousand clones listed, around 80% were seen once; the top ten hold 12%. This clonotype was obtained from a woman aged 40 to 50 in good health. Some clones in this sample may be carry-over from other donors' samples. The rearrangement links TRBV7-9 to TRBJ2-7; TRBD2 matches at 7 bases. The sequencing input was PBMCs. As DNA, the CDR3 is TGTGCCACGAACCGGGGGGACTACGAGCAGTACTTC. Translated, it gives CATNRGDYEQYF.